A selection of T cell receptor beta chains follows, all from one sample in a study of T cell responses to AZD1222 COVID-19 vaccine. The data were produced by immunoSEQ multiplex PCR, yet TCRdb's version contains in-frame clones alone and is incomplete. The sample contains some 110,000 clones, about 85% of which appear only once. Sequencing was performed on peripheral blood, taken on day 0 of AZD1222 vaccination. The receptors were gathered from an adult in good health. CDR3s include the opening cysteine and the closing phenylalanine or tryptophan. A D gene is named only where the DNA matches it firmly. Expanded clones are given a class, and other clones once, few, many or no size at all.

J gene: TRBJ2-7
D gene: NA
clone size: NA
V gene: TRBV11-2
CDR3 DNA: TGTGCCAGCAGCACAGACAGTTCCTACGAGCAGTACTTC
CDR3 protein: CASSTDSSYEQYF

J gene: TRBJ1-1
D gene: NA
clone size: NA
V gene: TRBV29-1
CDR3 DNA: TGCAGCGTTGTGGGGGCTAGTGAAGCTTTCTTT
CDR3 protein: CSVVGASEAFF

J gene: TRBJ2-3
D gene: NA
clone size: NA
V gene: TRBV5-6
CDR3 DNA: TGTGCCAGCAGCTCCTCCCGAGCAGGGGATACGCAGTATTTT
CDR3 protein: CASSSSRAGDTQYF

J gene: TRBJ1-2
D gene: NA
clone size: few
V gene: TRBV7-9
CDR3 DNA: TGTGCCAGCAGCTTAGGGCCTAGTTCGGGATATGGCTACACCTTC
CDR3 protein: CASSLGPSSGYGYTF

J gene: TRBJ2-2
D gene: NA
clone size: NA
V gene: TRBV19
CDR3 DNA: TGTGCCAGTAGTATTGGCCTAGCCGCCGGAACCGGGGAGCTGTTTTTT
CDR3 protein: CASSIGLAAGTGELFF

J gene: TRBJ2-1
D gene: NA
clone size: NA
V gene: TRBV7-9
CDR3 DNA: TGTGCCAGCAACCCGGGGCTAGCGAACAATGAGCAGTTCTTC
CDR3 protein: CASNPGLANNEQFF

J gene: TRBJ2-7
D gene: TRBD1
clone size: NA
V gene: TRBV5-1
CDR3 DNA: TGCGCCAGCAGCATGGGGGACAGGGGGGACGAGCAGTACTTC
CDR3 protein: CASSMGDRGDEQYF

J gene: TRBJ2-2
D gene: NA
clone size: once
V gene: TRBV5-5
CDR3 DNA: TGTGCCAGCAGCTACCGACAGGACGGAAACACCGGGGAGCTGTTTTTT
CDR3 protein: CASSYRQDGNTGELFF

J gene: TRBJ2-4
D gene: NA
clone size: NA
V gene: TRBV5-6
CDR3 DNA: TGTGCCAGCAGCCTCGGGACCATTCAGTACTTC
CDR3 protein: CASSLGTIQYF

J gene: TRBJ1-2
D gene: NA
clone size: NA
V gene: TRBV7-3
CDR3 DNA: TGTGCCAGCAGCCAAAATCACGGCCAGGGCTATGGCTACACCTTC
CDR3 protein: CASSQNHGQGYGYTF

J gene: TRBJ2-5
D gene: NA
clone size: NA
V gene: TRBV5-1
CDR3 DNA: TGCGCCAGCAGCTTGGGCGGGGCCTCAGAGACCCAGTACTTC
CDR3 protein: CASSLGGASETQYF

J gene: TRBJ2-5
D gene: TRBD2
clone size: NA
V gene: TRBV7-7
CDR3 DNA: TGTGCCAGCAGCTTAGCGTACCTAGCGGGAGCAGAGACCCAGTACTTC
CDR3 protein: CASSLAYLAGAETQYF

J gene: TRBJ1-2
D gene: NA
clone size: NA
V gene: TRBV7-9
CDR3 DNA: TGTGCCAGCAGCTTAAGGGGGAACTATGGCTACACCTTC
CDR3 protein: CASSLRGNYGYTF

J gene: TRBJ1-4
D gene: NA
clone size: once
V gene: TRBV7-9
CDR3 DNA: TGTGCCAGCGTATTCCCCCCCGATGAAAAACTGTTTTTT
CDR3 protein: CASVFPPDEKLFF

J gene: TRBJ2-2
D gene: NA
clone size: NA
V gene: TRBV11-2
CDR3 DNA: TGTGCCAGCAGCGCTACGGGACTCGGGGTCGGGGAGCTGTTTTTT
CDR3 protein: CASSATGLGVGELFF

J gene: TRBJ1-2
D gene: NA
clone size: NA
V gene: TRBV27
CDR3 DNA: TGTGCCAGCAGCCCGGGGTATGGCTACACCTTC
CDR3 protein: CASSPGYGYTF

J gene: TRBJ1-2
D gene: TRBD1
clone size: NA
V gene: TRBV19
CDR3 DNA: TGTGCCAGTACTTGGACAGGGGGCGATTTGTCCAGGGGCTACACCTTC
CDR3 protein: CASTWTGGDLSRGYTF

J gene: TRBJ1-5
D gene: NA
clone size: NA
V gene: TRBV19
CDR3 DNA: TGTGCCAGTACGTTTCTCAATCAGCCCCAGCATTTT
CDR3 protein: CASTFLNQPQHF

J gene: TRBJ1-2
D gene: TRBD1
clone size: NA
V gene: TRBV5-4
CDR3 DNA: TGTGCCAGCAGCTTGGCCGGGGGACAGCCGGGATATGGCTACACCTTC
CDR3 protein: CASSLAGGQPGYGYTF

J gene: TRBJ2-7
D gene: NA
clone size: NA
V gene: TRBV28
CDR3 DNA: TGTGCCAGCAGTTTCCGTCAGTCGTTCCGCTACGAGCAGTACTTC
CDR3 protein: CASSFRQSFRYEQYF

J gene: TRBJ1-4
D gene: NA
clone size: NA
V gene: TRBV6-5
CDR3 DNA: TGTGCCAGCAGTTACTTCGGGGACACTAATGAAAAACTGTTTTTT
CDR3 protein: CASSYFGDTNEKLFF

J gene: TRBJ1-2
D gene: NA
clone size: few
V gene: TRBV3-1/TRBV3-2
CDR3 DNA: TGTGCCAGCAGCCAAGGAGGGTCGGGTGGCTACACCTTC
CDR3 protein: CASSQGGSGGYTF

J gene: TRBJ2-3
D gene: TRBD2
clone size: NA
V gene: TRBV9
CDR3 DNA: TGTGCCAGCAGCGTAGAGGGACTAGCCACAGATACGCAGTATTTT
CDR3 protein: CASSVEGLATDTQYF

J gene: TRBJ1-6
D gene: NA
clone size: once
V gene: TRBV30
CDR3 DNA: TGTGCCTGGAGTCGGGCCAGTACTTCACCCCTCCACTTT
CDR3 protein: CAWSRASTSPLHF

J gene: TRBJ1-2
D gene: NA
clone size: NA
V gene: TRBV19
CDR3 DNA: TGTGCCAGTAGTATAACCAACTATGGCTACACCTTC
CDR3 protein: CASSITNYGYTF

J gene: TRBJ2-5
D gene: NA
clone size: NA
V gene: TRBV19
CDR3 DNA: TGTGCCAGTACCCCGGGCCCCCCTGAGACCCAGTACTTC
CDR3 protein: CASTPGPPETQYF

J gene: TRBJ1-2
D gene: TRBD1
clone size: NA
V gene: TRBV5-1
CDR3 DNA: TGCGCCAGCAGCTTCGAACAGGGGGGCTATGGCTACACCTTC
CDR3 protein: CASSFEQGGYGYTF

J gene: TRBJ1-1
D gene: NA
clone size: NA
V gene: TRBV28
CDR3 DNA: TGTGCCAGCTTTCCGTACATGGAGAACACTGAAGCTTTCTTT
CDR3 protein: CASFPYMENTEAFF

J gene: TRBJ2-1
D gene: NA
clone size: NA
V gene: TRBV4-1
CDR3 DNA: TGCGCCAGCAGCCAAGATCAGGGAAGTCGCAATGAGCAGTTCTTC
CDR3 protein: CASSQDQGSRNEQFF

J gene: TRBJ2-3
D gene: NA
clone size: NA
V gene: TRBV10-3
CDR3 DNA: TGTGCCATCAGTGAGTCCCTTGGACAGTACACAGATACGCAGTATTTT
CDR3 protein: CAISESLGQYTDTQYF

J gene: TRBJ1-5
D gene: NA
clone size: NA
V gene: TRBV9
CDR3 DNA: TGTGCCAGCAGCCCAACAGGGAACGCGGGCAATCAGCCCCAGCATTTT
CDR3 protein: CASSPTGNAGNQPQHF

J gene: TRBJ1-1
D gene: TRBD1
clone size: NA
V gene: TRBV27
CDR3 DNA: TGTGCCAGCAGCCCCACCACAGGGGACTGGATTACTGAAGCTTTCTTT
CDR3 protein: CASSPTTGDWITEAFF

J gene: TRBJ1-4
D gene: NA
clone size: once
V gene: TRBV30
CDR3 DNA: TGTGCCTGGAGCCCCACCCAAGAAAAACTGTTTTTT
CDR3 protein: CAWSPTQEKLFF

J gene: TRBJ2-1
D gene: TRBD2
clone size: NA
V gene: TRBV3-1/TRBV3-2
CDR3 DNA: TGTGCCAGCAGCCAGGCCAATGGCGGGGGGGAGTTCTTC
CDR3 protein: CASSQANGGGEFF

J gene: TRBJ1-2
D gene: NA
clone size: NA
V gene: TRBV25-1
CDR3 DNA: TGTGCCAGCAGTGAGCGGGCCGGCAGGCACTATGGCTACACCTTC
CDR3 protein: CASSERAGRHYGYTF

J gene: TRBJ1-2
D gene: NA
clone size: NA
V gene: TRBV19
CDR3 DNA: TGTGCCAGTAGTCCCACCGAAAGGGGAGGGATAACGGTTGGATATGGCTACACCTTC
CDR3 protein: CASSPTERGGITVGYGYTF

J gene: TRBJ2-1
D gene: TRBD1
clone size: NA
V gene: TRBV7-3
CDR3 DNA: TGTGCCAGCAGCTGGACAGGGGGCGATTGGGGCAGGGATGAGCAGTTCTTC
CDR3 protein: CASSWTGGDWGRDEQFF

J gene: TRBJ2-1
D gene: NA
clone size: NA
V gene: TRBV18
CDR3 DNA: TGTGCCAGCTCACCACCGAGGGTACCCTACAATGAGCAGTTCTTC
CDR3 protein: CASSPPRVPYNEQFF

J gene: TRBJ2-1
D gene: TRBD1
clone size: NA
V gene: TRBV7-2
CDR3 DNA: TGTGCCAGCAGCTCGGGACAGAGTCAAGCCCAGTTCTTC
CDR3 protein: CASSSGQSQAQFF

J gene: TRBJ1-1
D gene: NA
clone size: many
V gene: TRBV11-3
CDR3 DNA: TGTGCCAGCAGCTTAGTGTTGAACACTGAAGCTTTCTTT
CDR3 protein: CASSLVLNTEAFF

J gene: TRBJ2-5
D gene: TRBD1
clone size: few
V gene: TRBV5-5
CDR3 DNA: TGTGCCAGCAGTCGGACAGGGGGCAGGTCGGAGACCCAGTACTTC
CDR3 protein: CASSRTGGRSETQYF

J gene: TRBJ1-2
D gene: NA
clone size: once
V gene: TRBV10-3
CDR3 DNA: TGTGCCATCAGTGTTGGGACATACTATGGCTACACCTTC
CDR3 protein: CAISVGTYYGYTF

J gene: TRBJ2-7
D gene: NA
clone size: once
V gene: TRBV12-3/TRBV12-4
CDR3 DNA: TGTGCCAGCAGTTTAGGGAGGGGGCAGTACTTC
CDR3 protein: CASSLGRGQYF

J gene: TRBJ2-7
D gene: NA
clone size: NA
V gene: TRBV19
CDR3 DNA: TGTGCCAGTAGTATAGTAAAGGGGGGAGCCTACGAGCAGTACTTC
CDR3 protein: CASSIVKGGAYEQYF

J gene: TRBJ2-1
D gene: NA
clone size: NA
V gene: TRBV27
CDR3 DNA: TGTGCCAGCAGAAAAGCGTCCGCGGGCAATGAGCAGTTCTTC
CDR3 protein: CASRKASAGNEQFF

J gene: TRBJ1-1
D gene: TRBD1
clone size: once
V gene: TRBV11-2
CDR3 DNA: TGTGCCAGCAGCTCACTGACAGGGGGCTACACTGAAGCTTTCTTT
CDR3 protein: CASSSLTGGYTEAFF

J gene: TRBJ1-1
D gene: NA
clone size: NA
V gene: TRBV12-5
CDR3 DNA: TGTGCTAGTGGTTTGACCCAGAACACTGAAGCTTTCTTT
CDR3 protein: CASGLTQNTEAFF

J gene: TRBJ2-7
D gene: TRBD1
clone size: NA
V gene: TRBV19
CDR3 DNA: TGTGCCAGTAGTCCACGGACAGGGGGCACCTACGAGCAGTACTTC
CDR3 protein: CASSPRTGGTYEQYF